This entry features one TCR beta chain sequence. Its specificity is unknown. The data were obtained in a study of T cells in Graves' hyperthyroidism and ophthalmopathy. Whole-study findings and limits: In the blood, most expanded thyroid clonotypes above 0.001 appeared as well. Ophthalmopathy could be told apart from stable hyperthyroidism with a 13 V-J model.

Researchers took RNA transcripts and amplified the TCR beta CDR3 regions from them. First-round RT-PCR with HTBI primers amplified the TCR CDR3 region. Each CDR3 protein gets one entry after TCRdb re-called the multiplex PCR reads with MiXCR. The sample has about 360,000 distinct CDR3 sequences; approximately 13% are singletons. V lost 6 bases and J lost 7, with 22 bases in between. Germline CDR1 reads LNHDA; CDR2 reads SQIVND (reference sequence). This CDR3 contains 15 residues. The source of this sequence is a woman aged 18 to 35 with Graves' hyperthyroidism. The chain carries TRBV19 and TRBJ2-7, with D perhaps matching TRBD2 (5 bases). Material: blood. CDR3: CASSQSGGSFREQYF. The CDR3 DNA reads TGTGCCAGTAGCCAGTCCGGAGGATCTTTTAGGGAGCAGTACTTC.